One and the same sample provided the 17 T cell receptor beta chains below, sequenced in a study of cytomegalovirus exposure and HLA in healthy donors. The PCR made use of 60 Vbeta and 13 Jbeta primers. Generated by immunoSEQ multiplex PCR, the TCRdb table keeps only in-frame clones and is missing some. Counted here are 150,000 to 200,000 clones, around 77% occurring once; the ten biggest clones make up roughly 2%. Sequences were obtained from PBMCs. The receptors here all came from a man aged 25-40 years in good health and CMV-seronegative.

A word on this clone: Other DNA variants within this sample encode the same CDR3. V usage is TRBV5-1 and J usage is TRBJ2-1; 13 positions agree with TRBD2. Germline V lookup: CDR1 SGHRS, CDR2 YFSETQ. Losses at the gene ends were 0 bases for V and 6 bases for J; bases not matched to a gene: 0. CDR3 length: 15 residues. CDR3 sequence: CASSLGTSGSNEQFF. The CDR3 DNA is TGCGCCAGCAGCTTGGGGACTAGCGGGAGCAATGAGCAGTTCTTC.

V usage is TRBV2 and J usage is TRBJ2-2, with TRBD2 as a possible D gene (6 bases). This CDR3 contains 15 residues. The germline V and J ends were trimmed by 3 bases and 5 bases, with 13 bases remaining between them. CDR1 is SNHLY, CDR2 FYNNEI, per germline. As DNA, the CDR3 is TGTGCCAGCAGTGACGGACCGGGAGTTACCGGGGAGCTGTTTTTT. Translating gives CASSDGPGVTGELFF.

This chain links TRBV7-2 with TRBJ1-2; TRBD1 is a possible D gene (6 bases). This CDR3 comprises 13 residues. V was pared by 4 bases and J by 5 bases, with 11 bases between. Germline CDR1 is SGHTA and CDR2 is FQGNSA. CDR3 residues: CASSSTGQYGYTF. The CDR3, as DNA: TGTGCCAGCAGCTCTACAGGGCAATATGGCTACACCTTC.

This chain joins TRBV27 and TRBJ2-3, with TRBD1 identical over 7 bases. J gave up 0 bases and V 6 bases, and 6 bases lay outside the gene matches. This CDR3 contains 15 residues. In germline, CDR1 is MNHEY, CDR2 SMNVEV (reference sequence). The CDR3 spells CASRETGQSTDTQYF. In nucleotides, the CDR3 is TGTGCCAGCAGGGAGACGGGACAGAGCACAGATACGCAGTATTTT.

The genes are TRBV9 and TRBJ2-5, with a possible D match to TRBD2 (5 bases). The V end lost 0 bases, the J end lost 4 bases, and 13 bases lay between the germline ends. The germline V gene has CDR1 SGDLS and CDR2 YYNGEE. This CDR3 comprises 15 residues. The CDR3 reads CASSVDRGGPETQYF. Written as DNA, the CDR3 is TGTGCCAGCAGCGTAGATCGTGGCGGGCCAGAGACCCAGTACTTC. The entire variable domain, with the rest obtained from reference TRBV9 and TRBJ2-5, is as follows: DSGVTQTPKHLITATGQRVTLRCSPRSGDLSVYWYQQSLDQGLQFLIQYYNGEERAKGNILERFSAQQFPDLHSELNLSSLELGDSALYFCASSVDRGGPETQYFGPGTRLLVL.

This clone was picked up a small number of times. Here the CDR3 DNA reads TGTGCCAGCAACAGTAGAAGCGGCGGGACTTTCAATGAGCAGTTCTTC. Translated, it gives CASNSRSGGTFNEQFF. This sequence joins TRBV5-6 and TRBJ2-1; a weak D match, TRBD2 (6 bases). CDR3 length: 16 residues. The germline V gene encodes CDR1 SGHDT and CDR2 YYEEEE. Trimming stripped 6 bases from V and 6 bases from J, with 22 bases between.

V and J are TRBV14 and TRBJ2-2; 10 bases are a match to TRBD2. This CDR3 has 18 amino acids. J lost 2 bases, V lost 1 base, and 7 bases had no gene match. The germline V gene has CDR1 SGHDN and CDR2 FVKESK. The CDR3 here is CASSQGTSGLLNTGELFF. CDR3 DNA: TGTGCCAGCAGCCAAGGGACTAGCGGACTGCTAAACACCGGGGAGCTGTTTTTT.

The chain couples TRBV5-4 to TRBJ1-3; weak D call: TRBD1 (6 bases). Deletions cut 5 bases from V and 3 bases from J, with 12 bases between. The CDR3 totals 14 residues. Germline CDR1 is SGHNT and CDR2 is YYREEE (reference sequence). The CDR3 nucleotides are TGTGCCAGCAGTCCGCGGGGGCTTGGAAACACCATATATTTT. Its translation is CASSPRGLGNTIYF.

The chain couples TRBV10-1 to TRBJ2-2; possible D gene TRBD2, 5 bases. The CDR3 spans 17 residues. Germline lookup yields CDR1 WNHNN and CDR2 SYGVQD (reference sequence). Trimming cost V 4 bases and J 4 bases, with 19 bases left between them. The CDR3 protein is CASSGGSPSLGTGELFF. CDR3 DNA sequence: TGCGCCAGCAGTGGGGGATCGCCTAGCTTGGGCACCGGGGAGCTGTTTTTT.

V is TRBV6-1 and J is TRBJ1-2; TRBD1 matches 7 bases. Germline CDR1 and CDR2: MNHNS and SASEGT. The CDR3 is 16 amino acids. V shed 3 bases, J shed 4 bases, and the junction held 11 bases outside the gene matches. CDR3 amino acids: CASSDSFGTATYGYTF. CDR3 DNA sequence: TGTGCCAGCAGTGATAGTTTTGGGACAGCCACCTATGGCTACACCTTC.

The rearrangement links TRBV1 to TRBJ2-1; the D call TRBD2 from the table was never checked on the DNA. TRBV1 constitutes a pseudogene. The length of the CDR3 is 18 residues. The CDR3 reads CTSSQDLRTSDSYNEQFF. The DNA of the CDR3 is TGCACCAGCAGCCAAGATCTTAGGACTAGCGATTCCTACAATGAGCAGTTCTTC.

With respect to this clone: One end of the junction is discordant with germline, which a read error may explain. The V gene is TRBV7-9, the J gene TRBJ1-1; unclear D gene. This CDR3 comprises 12 residues. The germline gives CDR1 SEHNR, CDR2 FQNEAQ (reference sequence). CDR3: CSSTHLSTEAFF. Written as DNA, the CDR3 is TGTTCCAGCACCCACCTGAGCACTGAAGCTTTCTTT.

The rearrangement links TRBV27 to TRBJ2-4; 9 nucleotides line up with TRBD1. The germline V gene has CDR1 MNHEY and CDR2 SMNVEV (reference sequence). Germline trimming cut 8 bases from V and 8 bases from J; bases unmatched to any gene: 16. The CDR3 consists of 16 residues. In nucleotides, the CDR3 is TGTGCCAGCCGCCGACGATTACAGGGGGCAATGGACATTCAGTACTTC. This translates into CASRRRLQGAMDIQYF.

The chain uses TRBV11-2 and TRBJ2-3, with D possibly TRBD1 on 6 matching bases. Germline V gene lookup returns CDR1 SGHAT and CDR2 FQNNGV. The CDR3 has 19 amino acids. The V end was cut by 0 bases, the J end by 4 bases, with 23 bases between. CDR3 protein: CASSLELTTAGEGADTQYF. In nucleotides, the CDR3 is TGTGCCAGCAGCTTAGAGCTTACGACCGCAGGAGAGGGGGCAGATACGCAGTATTTT.

The chain has TRBV6-1 and TRBJ2-1; no clear D gene. CDR1 is MNHNS and CDR2 is SASEGT in the germline V gene. The CDR3 covers 14 residues. Trimming cost V 2 bases and J 9 bases, with 14 bases left between them. CDR3 sequence reads: CASSELRLASEQFF. CDR3 DNA: TGTGCCAGCAGTGAACTACGTCTTGCAAGTGAGCAGTTCTTC.

This clone was seen a handful of times. This sequence joins TRBV28 and TRBJ2-7; maybe TRBD2 (5 bases). The CDR3 runs to 12 residues. V was clipped by 7 bases and J by 5 bases, with 12 bases between them. Germline CDR1 is MDHEN and CDR2 is SYDVKM. This chain's CDR3 is CASTPRGNEQYF. In DNA, the CDR3 is TGTGCCAGCACCCCTCGAGGGAACGAGCAGTACTTC. Supplemented by reference TRBV28 and TRBJ2-7, the full variable domain reads DVKVTQSSRYLVKRTGEKVFLECVQDMDHENMFWYRQDPGLGLRLIYFSYDVKMKEKGDIPEGYSVSREKKERFSLILESASTNQTSMYLCASTPRGNEQYFGPGTRLTVT.

This clone was seen a few times. The rearrangement joins TRBV28 to TRBJ1-5; D might be TRBD1 (6 bases). The CDR3 has 13 amino acids. V was trimmed by 6 bases and J by 6 bases, leaving 12 bases between them. Germline values: CDR1 MDHEN, CDR2 SYDVKM. As DNA, the CDR3 is TGTGCCAGCAGAAATGGACAGCTTCAGCCCCAGCATTTT. This sequence encodes CASRNGQLQPQHF.